The 14 T cell receptor beta chains below all came from one sample that was sequenced in a study of graft-versus-host responses after intestinal transplantation. Assay used: immunoSEQ multiplex PCR; TCRdb lists only in-frame clones, some missing. The sample has 35,000 to 55,000 clones, over 80% seen once. Here the sequenced sample was PBMCs, taken around 800 days after a first intestinal transplant, on the day of a second. The source is a human patient who received an intestinal transplant, so some T cells may come from the graft donor.

The rearrangement joins TRBV10-1 to TRBJ2-2; TRBD2 aligns across 8 bases. Germline-derived CDR1 and CDR2 are WNHNN and SYGVQD (reference sequence). This CDR3 region has 16 residues. V lost 2 bases, J lost 1 base, and 3 bases stayed unmatched. The CDR3 DNA reads as TGCGCCAGCAGTGAGATGGGACTAGGGAACACCGGGGAGCTGTTTTTT. It specifies CASSEMGLGNTGELFF.

The V call is TRBV6-5, the J call TRBJ2-7; D may be TRBD1 or TRBD2 (5 bases each). Germline V gives CDR1 MNHEY, CDR2 SVGAGI. The CDR3 consists of 13 residues. V gave up 2 bases and J gave up 2 bases, with 7 bases separating them. The CDR3 here is CASSYGGTYEQYF. The CDR3 coding sequence is TGTGCCAGCAGTTACGGGGGAACCTACGAGCAGTACTTC.

V gene TRBV27 combines with J gene TRBJ2-7, with TRBD2 matching 7 bases. This CDR3 has 13 amino acids. The junction had 7 bases not matched to a gene; V was cut back by 5 bases and J by 6 bases. The V gene's germline CDR1 is MNHEY and CDR2 SMNVEV (reference sequence). In DNA form, the CDR3 reads TGTGCCAGCAGTACCCGACTAGCTCTCGAGCAGTACTTC. It yields the protein CASSTRLALEQYF.

This clone was detected a few times. The gene calls are TRBV6-4 and TRBJ2-1; the match to TRBD2 covers 13 bases. Per germline, CDR1 MRHNA and CDR2 SNTAGT. The V and J ends lost 3 bases and 10 bases, in that order; junction bases with no gene match: 9. CDR3 size: 16 residues. CDR3 DNA: TGTGCCAGCAGTGAAGTGACTAGCGGGAGGCCCTCGGAGCAGTTCTTC. Protein product: CASSEVTSGRPSEQFF.

This chain uses TRBV19 with TRBJ2-2; 10 bases line up with TRBD2. The CDR3 spans 14 residues. In germline, CDR1 is LNHDA, CDR2 SQIVND (reference sequence). Trimming at V came to 10 bases and at J to 2 bases, leaving 4 bases not matched to a gene. CDR3 sequence (DNA): TGTGCCACTGGACTAGCGGCTAACACCGGGGAGCTGTTTTTT. This translates into CATGLAANTGELFF.

This clone has a handful of counts. The V and J genes are TRBV4-1 and TRBJ1-3, with D unresolved. Germline CDR1 and CDR2: MGHRA and YSYEKL. The CDR3 is 15 residues long. Deletions cut 7 bases from V and 4 bases from J, with 17 bases between. CDR3 coding DNA: TGCGCCAGCACGGATTTAGGTTTCGCAGGAAACACCATATATTTT. Translating gives CASTDLGFAGNTIYF.

The J gene is TRBJ2-7, the V gene TRBV27; the D gene is possibly TRBD2 (5 bases). V lost 5 bases to trimming and J lost 0 bases, with 11 bases between them. Looked up from germline, CDR1 is MNHEY and CDR2 is SMNVEV (reference sequence). CDR3 length: 14 amino acids. The CDR3 DNA is TGTGCCAGCAGTCGACCGGGGAGCTCCTACGAGCAGTACTTC. Its translation: CASSRPGSSYEQYF.

The V and J genes are TRBV5-1 and TRBJ2-7; D is unresolved. The CDR3 contains 14 residues. The ends were cut back, 0 bases at V and 5 bases at J, with 12 bases in the middle. CDR1 SGHRS and CDR2 YFSETQ come from the germline V gene. The CDR3 DNA sequence: TGCGCCAGCAGCTTGGTGAGGCAGTCCCACGAGCAGTACTTC. It encodes CASSLVRQSHEQYF.

The chain links TRBV9 to TRBJ2-3, with 10 nucleotides matching TRBD2. Trimming removed 4 bases from V and 2 bases from J; junction bases left unmatched: 16. The germline CDR1 and CDR2 sequences are SGDLS and YYNGEE. The CDR3 sequence is 19 residues long. The CDR3 nucleotides read TGTGCCAGCAGCCCTTCCAGCGGGAGGGCCAGAGGTAACACAGATACGCAGTATTTT. It is translated as CASSPSSGRARGNTDTQYF.

The J gene is TRBJ2-7, the V gene TRBV13, with D unclear. Germline CDR1 is PRHDT and CDR2 is FYEKMQ (reference sequence). CDR3 length: 13 amino acids. Trimming took 5 bases from V and 4 from J, leaving 12 bases between them. CDR3 nucleotide sequence: TGTGCCAGCAGCCTATTCAGCGAGTACGAGCAGTACTTC. Its protein is CASSLFSEYEQYF.

The CDR3 DNA reads as TGTGCCAGCAGTTACGCACTCGTGGCCGGGGAGCTGTTTTTT. Residues: CASSYALVAGELFF. V and J are TRBV7-9 and TRBJ2-2; no clear D gene. The V end was cut by 6 bases, the J end by 6 bases, with 14 bases between. Per the germline V gene, CDR1 is SEHNR and CDR2 is FQNEAQ (reference sequence). The CDR3 loop spans 14 amino acids.

The chain is built from TRBV5-1 and TRBJ1-1, with TRBD1 matching over 7 bases. This CDR3 is 14 amino acids long. The V segment lost 4 bases and the J segment 6 bases; nucleotides outside the gene matches: 9. CDR1 SGHRS and CDR2 YFSETQ come from the germline V gene. Written as DNA, the CDR3 is TGCGCCAGCAGCCCTACAGGGGAGGGAGCTGAAGCTTTCTTT. It yields the protein CASSPTGEGAEAFF.

This clone was detected only a few times. The chain is built from TRBV27 and TRBJ2-2; tentatively, D is TRBD2 (7 bases). Germline-derived CDR1 and CDR2 are MNHEY and SMNVEV (reference sequence). With 2 bases removed from V and 0 bases from J, the gap between germline ends came to 10 bases. CDR3 length: 16 amino acids. The chain's CDR3 is CASSLRGTTNTGELFF. DNA for the CDR3: TGTGCCAGCAGTTTAAGGGGGACTACGAACACCGGGGAGCTGTTTTTT.

The rearrangement uses TRBV7-9 and TRBJ2-2; 8 bases line up with TRBD2. The V and J ends lost 5 bases and 2 bases, in that order; junction bases with no gene match: 10. The CDR3 is 17 residues long. The germline V gene encodes CDR1 SEHNR and CDR2 FQNEAQ (reference sequence). The CDR3 nucleotides are TGTGCCAGCAGCCCGTCCGCACTAGCGGCAAACACCGGGGAGCTGTTTTTT. Its protein is CASSPSALAANTGELFF.